The present T cell receptor beta chain was sequenced within a study of T-cell memory formation after mild COVID-19. The CDR3 length is 16 residues. The germline CDR1 and CDR2 sequences are SGHRS and YFSETQ. Trimming left V 0 bases short and J 4 bases short, with 15 bases between. TCRdb reanalysed the 5' RACE reads using MiXCR and keeps one entry per CDR3 protein. This sample has 580,000 or so distinct CDR3 sequences, with 17% found just once. This clonotype was picked up many times. The specimen was PBMCs or a T cell subset sorted from them (not recorded which). V and J are TRBV5-1 and TRBJ2-3, with a weak D call TRBD2 (5 bases). The TCR originated in an adult woman who had mild COVID-19 (a few samples of this study predate the infection). Cell type and time point are not known. In DNA form, the CDR3 reads TGCGCCAGCAGCTTGGGTGCTAGCCGGGAAGCAGATACGCAGTATTTT. This gives the protein CASSLGASREADTQYF. Full variable domain (outside the CDR3, taken from reference TRBV5-1 and TRBJ2-3): KAGVTQTPRYLIKTRGQQVTLSCSPISGHRSVSWYQQTPGQGLQFLFEYFSETQRNKGNFPGRFSGRQFSNSRSEMNVSTLELGDSALYLCASSLGASREADTQYFGPGTRLTVL.